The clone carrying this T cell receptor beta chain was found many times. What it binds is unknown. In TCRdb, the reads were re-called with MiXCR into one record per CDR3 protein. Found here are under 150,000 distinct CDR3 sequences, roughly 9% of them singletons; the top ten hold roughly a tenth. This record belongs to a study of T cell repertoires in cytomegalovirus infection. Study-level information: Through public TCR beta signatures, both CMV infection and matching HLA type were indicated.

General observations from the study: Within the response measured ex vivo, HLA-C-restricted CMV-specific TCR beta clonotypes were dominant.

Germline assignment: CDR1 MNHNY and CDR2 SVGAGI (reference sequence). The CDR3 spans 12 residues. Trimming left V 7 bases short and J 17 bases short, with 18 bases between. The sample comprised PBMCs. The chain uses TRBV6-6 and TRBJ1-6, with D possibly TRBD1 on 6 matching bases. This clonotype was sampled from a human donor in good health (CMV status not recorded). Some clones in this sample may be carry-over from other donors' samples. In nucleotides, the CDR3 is TGTGCCAGCACCCAACAGGGATTTGAAATCCACTTT. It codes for CASTQQGFEIHF.